These T cell receptor beta chains were read from a single sample in a study of T cell responses to AZD1222 COVID-19 vaccine. The protocol was immunoSEQ multiplex PCR, while the TCRdb copy is restricted to in-frame clones and leaves out a portion. The sample yields under 150,000 clones, under 95% seen once. The specimen was peripheral blood, collected on day 0 of AZD1222 vaccination. The receptors originated from an adult in good health. CDR3s include the opening cysteine and the closing phenylalanine or tryptophan. The D gene is left open where the match is weak. Clone size is shown for a subset of rows, as once, few, many or a class of expanded clone.

length: 15
V: TRBV9
D: TRBD1
size: .
J: TRBJ1-3
CDR3: CASSPYRGQGNTIYF
DNA: TGTGCCAGCAGCCCATACAGGGGGCAGGGAAACACCATATATTTT

length: 15
V: TRBV5-6
D: TRBD1
size: .
J: TRBJ2-3
CDR3: CASSLGDRYVDTQYF
DNA: TGTGCCAGCAGCTTGGGGGACAGATATGTGGATACGCAGTATTTT

length: 17
V: TRBV5-4
D: .
size: .
J: TRBJ2-2
CDR3: CASSSRPGAVGTGELFF
DNA: TGTGCCAGCAGCTCCCGCCCGGGGGCGGTTGGCACCGGGGAGCTGTTTTTT

length: 13
V: TRBV19
D: .
size: .
J: TRBJ1-1
CDR3: CASSIGRVVEAFF
DNA: TGTGCCAGTAGTATAGGGAGGGTTGTTGAAGCTTTCTTT

length: 14
V: TRBV28
D: TRBD1
size: .
J: TRBJ1-2
CDR3: CASSLRRGQSGYTF
DNA: TGTGCCAGCAGTTTGAGGAGGGGGCAAAGTGGCTACACCTTC

length: 16
V: TRBV19
D: .
size: .
J: TRBJ1-4
CDR3: CASSTSEAPTNEKLFF
DNA: TGTGCCAGTAGTACATCAGAAGCGCCAACTAATGAAAAACTGTTTTTT

length: 13
V: TRBV15
D: TRBD1
size: .
J: TRBJ2-5
CDR3: CATRRDRKETQYF
DNA: TGTGCCACCCGCCGGGACAGAAAAGAGACCCAGTACTTC

length: 13
V: TRBV19
D: .
size: .
J: TRBJ2-4
CDR3: CASSIGSKNIQYF
DNA: TGTGCCAGTAGTATCGGGAGCAAAAACATTCAGTACTTC

length: 15
V: TRBV28
D: TRBD2
size: .
J: TRBJ2-5
CDR3: CASSQGGRARETQYF
DNA: TGTGCCAGCAGCCAGGGCGGGAGGGCACGAGAGACCCAGTACTTC

length: 11
V: TRBV12-5
D: .
size: .
J: TRBJ2-7
CDR3: CASGLLYEQYF
DNA: TGTGCTAGTGGTTTGTTGTACGAGCAGTACTTC

length: 13
V: TRBV14
D: .
size: .
J: TRBJ2-3
CDR3: CASSLGATDTQYF
DNA: TGTGCCAGCAGTCTCGGGGCCACAGATACGCAGTATTTT

length: 17
V: TRBV6-6
D: .
size: .
J: TRBJ2-1
CDR3: CASSPPRAGSSYNEQFF
DNA: TGTGCCAGCAGTCCCCCCAGGGCTGGAAGCTCCTACAATGAGCAGTTCTTC

length: 13
V: TRBV10-3
D: .
size: .
J: TRBJ1-5
CDR3: CAIRSGNNQPQHF
DNA: TGTGCCATCAGATCTGGTAACAATCAGCCCCAGCATTTT

length: 12
V: TRBV24-1
D: .
size: .
J: TRBJ2-1
CDR3: CATSTASDEQFF
DNA: TGTGCCACCAGTACAGCGTCGGATGAGCAGTTCTTC

length: 17
V: TRBV27
D: TRBD1
size: .
J: TRBJ1-4
CDR3: CASSPIGQVPREEKLFF
DNA: TGTGCCAGCAGCCCTATCGGACAGGTCCCTCGTGAGGAAAAACTGTTTTTT

length: 15
V: TRBV7-2
D: .
size: .
J: TRBJ1-6
CDR3: CASGEGVGANSPLHF
DNA: TGTGCCAGCGGGGAAGGGGTGGGGGCAAATTCACCCCTCCACTTT

length: 13
V: TRBV6-5
D: .
size: .
J: TRBJ1-2
CDR3: CASSDSGGYGYTF
DNA: TGTGCCAGCAGTGACTCGGGAGGGTATGGCTACACCTTC

length: 13
V: TRBV18
D: .
size: .
J: TRBJ2-1
CDR3: CASSPQGNNEQFF
DNA: TGTGCCAGCTCACCACAAGGGAACAATGAGCAGTTCTTC

length: 16
V: TRBV5-5
D: .
size: .
J: TRBJ1-2
CDR3: CASSFYTPGFNYGYTF
DNA: TGTGCCAGCAGCTTCTACACTCCGGGTTTTAACTATGGCTACACCTTC

length: 10
V: TRBV20-1
D: .
size: .
J: TRBJ2-1
CDR3: CSARYNEQFF
DNA: TGCAGTGCTAGGTACAATGAGCAGTTCTTC

length: 16
V: TRBV7-8
D: TRBD2
size: few
J: TRBJ2-1
CDR3: CASSLRTSGAYNEQFF
DNA: TGTGCCAGCAGCCTTCGGACTAGCGGGGCTTACAATGAGCAGTTCTTC

length: 16
V: TRBV6-2/TRBV6-3
D: TRBD1
size: .
J: TRBJ2-7
CDR3: CASSPQQGFVSYEQYF
DNA: TGTGCCAGCAGTCCACAACAGGGGTTTGTCTCCTACGAGCAGTACTTC

length: 12
V: TRBV27
D: TRBD1
size: .
J: TRBJ1-2
CDR3: CASTDRAGGYTF
DNA: TGTGCCAGTACAGACAGGGCGGGGGGCTACACCTTC

length: 15
V: TRBV3-1/TRBV3-2
D: .
size: .
J: TRBJ2-5
CDR3: CASSQAPGMQETQYF
DNA: TGTGCCAGCAGCCAAGCCCCCGGGATGCAAGAGACCCAGTACTTC

length: 14
V: TRBV6-2/TRBV6-3
D: .
size: .
J: TRBJ1-1
CDR3: CASSARQGNTEAFF
DNA: TGTGCCAGCAGTGCCAGACAAGGGAACACTGAAGCTTTCTTT

length: 12
V: TRBV5-1
D: .
size: .
J: TRBJ1-6
CDR3: CASRGGNSPLHF
DNA: TGCGCCAGCAGAGGTGGTAATTCACCCCTCCACTTT

length: 14
V: TRBV7-2
D: .
size: .
J: TRBJ1-5
CDR3: CASSLRAGGQPQHF
DNA: TGTGCCAGCAGCTTAAGGGCAGGCGGGCAGCCCCAGCATTTT

length: 13
V: TRBV6-5
D: .
size: .
J: TRBJ1-5
CDR3: CASTPSRDQPQHF
DNA: TGTGCCAGCACCCCCTCAAGGGATCAGCCCCAGCATTTT

length: 14
V: TRBV2
D: .
size: .
J: TRBJ2-1
CDR3: CASSGRLVTNEQFF
DNA: TGTGCCAGCAGTGGCCGACTAGTAACTAATGAGCAGTTCTTC

length: 12
V: TRBV10-3
D: TRBD1
size: .
J: TRBJ2-3
CDR3: CAIAPGGDTQYF
DNA: TGTGCCATCGCGCCAGGGGGAGATACGCAGTATTTT

length: 14
V: TRBV3-1/TRBV3-2
D: .
size: .
J: TRBJ1-4
CDR3: CASSRAATNEKLFF
DNA: TGTGCCAGCAGCCGGGCCGCAACTAATGAAAAACTGTTTTTT

length: 14
V: TRBV11-2
D: .
size: .
J: TRBJ1-4
CDR3: CASSQGNRAEKLFF
DNA: TGTGCCAGCAGCCAGGGTAATCGGGCTGAAAAACTGTTTTTT

length: 16
V: TRBV7-8
D: TRBD2
size: .
J: TRBJ2-7
CDR3: CASSLAPERGAYEQYF
DNA: TGTGCCAGCAGCTTAGCGCCAGAGCGGGGCGCCTACGAGCAGTACTTC

length: 14
V: TRBV30
D: .
size: .
J: TRBJ2-5
CDR3: CAWSVSTAQETQYF
DNA: TGTGCCTGGAGTGTGTCGACAGCACAAGAGACCCAGTACTTC

length: 23
V: TRBV5-1
D: .
size: .
J: TRBJ1-1
CDR3: CASSLIAPSAVGGIPNPLTEAFF
DNA: TGCGCCAGCAGCTTAATCGCCCCGTCGGCAGTCGGGGGGATACCGAATCCTCTTACTGAAGCTTTCTTT

length: 12
V: TRBV25-1
D: .
size: few
J: TRBJ2-1
CDR3: CASAVGRNEQFF
DNA: TGTGCCAGCGCCGTAGGTCGAAATGAGCAGTTCTTC

length: 13
V: TRBV3-1/TRBV3-2
D: .
size: .
J: TRBJ1-3
CDR3: CASSQVSGNTIYF
DNA: TGTGCCAGCAGCCAAGTCTCTGGAAACACCATATATTTT

length: 13
V: TRBV19
D: .
size: once
J: TRBJ1-1
CDR3: CASSNLHDTEAFF
DNA: TGTGCCAGTAGTAATCTTCATGACACTGAAGCTTTCTTT

length: 13
V: TRBV10-3
D: .
size: .
J: TRBJ1-4
CDR3: CAISESRVEKLFF
DNA: TGTGCCATCAGTGAGTCGAGGGTTGAAAAACTGTTTTTT

length: 16
V: TRBV10-3
D: TRBD1
size: .
J: TRBJ1-2
CDR3: CAISESRTGGFYGYTF
DNA: TGTGCCATCAGTGAGTCCCGGACAGGGGGCTTCTATGGCTACACCTTC

length: 15
V: TRBV7-2
D: .
size: .
J: TRBJ1-4
CDR3: CASSPDGRDGEKLFF
DNA: TGTGCCAGCAGCCCCGACGGACGTGACGGTGAAAAACTGTTTTTT

length: 17
V: TRBV29-1
D: TRBD1
size: .
J: TRBJ2-3
CDR3: CSVEDLGQNWDTDTQYF
DNA: TGCAGCGTTGAAGACTTGGGACAGAATTGGGACACAGATACGCAGTATTTT

length: 18
V: TRBV14
D: TRBD2
size: .
J: TRBJ2-1
CDR3: CASSHKPGLLSSYNEQFF
DNA: TGTGCCAGCAGCCACAAACCGGGACTACTAAGCTCCTACAATGAGCAGTTCTTC

length: 16
V: TRBV9
D: .
size: .
J: TRBJ1-6
CDR3: CASSVGLRGTDSPLHF
DNA: TGTGCCAGCAGCGTAGGGTTGAGGGGCACGGATTCACCCCTCCACTTT

length: 13
V: TRBV5-1
D: .
size: once
J: TRBJ1-4
CDR3: CASSLDPERRLFF
DNA: TGCGCCAGCAGCTTGGACCCAGAGAGGAGACTGTTTTTT

length: 12
V: TRBV11-3
D: .
size: .
J: TRBJ2-5
CDR3: CASSLDGETQYF
DNA: TGTGCCAGCAGCTTGGACGGGGAGACCCAGTACTTC

length: 13
V: TRBV25-1
D: .
size: .
J: TRBJ2-7
CDR3: CASSVPGGHEQYF
DNA: TGTGCCAGCAGCGTCCCGGGGGGCCACGAGCAGTACTTC

length: 19
V: TRBV5-1
D: TRBD2
size: .
J: TRBJ2-2
CDR3: CASSLMTSGRVADTGELFF
DNA: TGCGCCAGCAGCTTGATGACTAGCGGGAGGGTAGCGGACACCGGGGAGCTGTTTTTT

length: 15
V: TRBV5-6
D: .
size: .
J: TRBJ2-7
CDR3: CASSLVGAEDYEQYF
DNA: TGTGCCAGCAGCTTGGTCGGGGCCGAAGACTACGAGCAGTACTTC

length: 13
V: TRBV5-1
D: TRBD1
size: once
J: TRBJ1-1
CDR3: CASSLDRGTEAFF
DNA: TGCGCCAGCAGCTTGGACAGGGGAACTGAAGCTTTCTTT

length: 14
V: TRBV5-1
D: TRBD1
size: .
J: TRBJ1-1
CDR3: CASSSGQQNTEAFF
DNA: TGCGCCAGCAGCTCGGGACAGCAGAACACTGAAGCTTTCTTT

length: 12
V: TRBV29-1
D: TRBD1
size: .
J: TRBJ2-5
CDR3: CSVAGTEETQYF
DNA: TGCAGCGTGGCCGGGACAGAAGAGACCCAGTACTTC

length: 12
V: TRBV2
D: .
size: .
J: TRBJ2-4
CDR3: CASSRVGNIQYF
DNA: TGTGCCAGCAGTAGAGTGGGAAACATTCAGTACTTC

length: 15
V: TRBV7-6
D: TRBD1
size: .
J: TRBJ1-6
CDR3: CASSGQGAYNSPLHF
DNA: TGTGCCAGCAGCGGACAGGGGGCTTATAATTCACCCCTCCACTTT